One sample yielded the 28 T cell receptor beta chains listed below, sequenced in a study of blood T cell repertoires in COVID-19. Some clones are missing from TCRdb's copy, which holds only in-frame ones; the method was immunoSEQ multiplex PCR. This table has under 250,000 clones, 75% to 85% appearing once. Sequenced: PBMCs or T cells enriched from blood (not recorded which). Receptors were obtained from a woman aged 50 to 65 with acute COVID-19.

This clone was seen only once. The V gene is TRBV5-8, the J gene TRBJ1-1; D uncertain. CDR1 SGHTS and CDR2 YDEGEE come from the germline V gene. V shed 5 bases and J shed 1 base, with 12 bases lying between them. This CDR3 region has 14 residues. The CDR3 loop reads CASSLVRRNTEAFF. The CDR3 DNA is TGTGCCAGCAGTCTAGTTCGGCGGAACACTGAAGCTTTCTTT.

This chain connects TRBV30 to TRBJ1-6; 10 bases line up with TRBD1. Germline V gene data show CDR1 as GTSNPN and CDR2 as SVGIG (reference sequence). Trimming took 1 base from V and 8 from J; bases not matched to a gene: 5. The CDR3 extends over 15 amino acids. CDR3 loop: CAWSGPGTGDSPLHF. The CDR3, as DNA: TGTGCCTGGAGTGGACCCGGGACAGGGGATTCACCCCTCCACTTT. Using reference TRBV30 and TRBJ1-6 for the parts outside the CDR3, the full variable domain is SQTIHQWPATLVQPVGSPLSLECTVEGTSNPNLYWYRQAAGRGLQLLFYSVGIGQISSEVPQNLSASRPQDRQFILSSKKLLLSDSGFYLCAWSGPGTGDSPLHFGNGTRLTVT.

This sequence joins TRBV3-1 (or the pseudogene TRBV3-2) and TRBJ1-1, with 7 positions matching TRBD1. Trimming cost V 7 bases and J 1 base; bases outside gene matches: 15. Germline V gene sequence: CDR1 LGHDT, CDR2 YNNKEL (reference sequence). There are 17 residues in the CDR3. The CDR3 DNA sequence: TGTGCCAGCAACAAAAGAGGAGGGCGGACAGGGAACACTGAAGCTTTCTTT. Its translation: CASNKRGGRTGNTEAFF.

This chain links TRBV11-2 with TRBJ2-7, with a tentative D call TRBD2 (5 bases). The germline V gene has CDR1 SGHAT and CDR2 FQNNGV. V was cut by 5 bases and J by 7 bases, with 15 bases left in between. The CDR3 contains 13 residues. In nucleotides, the CDR3 is TGTGCCAGCAGCCCCGGAACGGGGTGGGAGCAGTACTTC. Amino acids: CASSPGTGWEQYF.

This rearrangement joins TRBV6-5 to TRBJ1-2; TRBD1 aligns across 7 bases. Germline V gene lookup returns CDR1 MNHEY and CDR2 SVGAGI. The CDR3 consists of 15 residues. Trimming removed 0 bases from V and 6 bases from J; junction bases left unmatched: 7. This chain's CDR3 is CASSYSPGGTNGYTF. For the CDR3, the DNA is TGTGCCAGCAGTTACTCCCCAGGGGGAACAAATGGCTACACCTTC.

This clone was counted a single time. The chain carries TRBV18 and TRBJ2-5; 9 nucleotides match TRBD1. Per the germline V gene, CDR1 is KGHSH and CDR2 is LQKENI. The CDR3 contains 14 residues. The V and J ends lost 4 bases and 1 base, in that order; junction bases with no gene match: 1. The CDR3 sequence: CASSRQGGQETQYF. CDR3 bases: TGTGCCAGCTCACGACAGGGGGGCCAAGAGACCCAGTACTTC.

J is TRBJ2-2 and V is TRBV28; 9 bases map to TRBD1. V was clipped by 5 bases and J by 6 bases; unmatched bases: 10. CDR3 length: 16 amino acids. Germline V gives CDR1 MDHEN, CDR2 SYDVKM. CDR3 amino acids: CASSELGTGKAGELFF. The CDR3 coding sequence is TGTGCCAGCAGTGAGTTAGGGACAGGGAAGGCCGGGGAGCTGTTTTTT.

The J gene is TRBJ1-2, the V gene TRBV6-6, with TRBD1 matching 8 bases. Germline V gene sequence: CDR1 MNHNY, CDR2 SVGAGI (reference sequence). The CDR3 has 14 amino acids. Trimming cost V 0 bases and J 7 bases; bases outside gene matches: 4. The CDR3 bases are TGTGCCAGCAGTTACTCGACAGGGGAGAGTGGCTACACCTTC. Protein: CASSYSTGESGYTF.

A note on this clone: The same CDR3 arises from other DNA sequences in this sample as well. CDR3 DNA: TGCGCCAGCAGCCAAGTAGACAGGGTCAATCAGCCCCAGCATTTT. Its translation: CASSQVDRVNQPQHF. The V call is TRBV4-1, the J call TRBJ1-5, with 7 bases aligning to TRBD1. Germline V gives CDR1 MGHRA, CDR2 YSYEKL. Trimming took 1 base from V and 3 from J; bases not matched to a gene: 3. This CDR3 has 15 residues.

The V gene is TRBV7-9, the J gene TRBJ2-5; the match to TRBD2 covers 9 bases. The CDR3 totals 14 residues. The trim removed 5 bases at V and 1 base at J, leaving 2 bases unmatched. Germline V gives CDR1 SEHNR, CDR2 FQNEAQ (reference sequence). The CDR3 DNA reads as TGTGCCAGCAGCAATAGCGGGAGCCAAGAGACCCAGTACTTC. Encoded protein: CASSNSGSQETQYF. Drawing the rest from reference TRBV7-9 and TRBJ2-5, the complete variable domain is DTGVSQNPRHKITKRGQNVTFRCDPISEHNRLYWYRQTLGQGPEFLTYFQNEAQLEKSRLLSDRFSAERPKGSFSTLEIQRTEQGDSAMYLCASSNSGSQETQYFGPGTRLLVL.

The chain has TRBV6-1 and TRBJ1-2; D gene uncertain. The germline CDR1 and CDR2 sequences are MNHNS and SASEGT. This CDR3 has 14 amino acids. V lost 3 bases and J 1 base, leaving 9 bases between the germline ends. Here the CDR3 reads CASSEGGGNYGYTF. The DNA for the CDR3 is TGTGCCAGCAGTGAGGGAGGAGGTAACTATGGCTACACCTTC.

The chain joins TRBV27 to TRBJ1-6; 8 bases map to TRBD1. CDR1 and CDR2 from the germline V gene are MNHEY and SMNVEV (reference sequence). The CDR3 sequence is 15 residues long. V was clipped by 5 bases and J by 10 bases; unmatched bases: 10. The CDR3 is CASSPGTGLYSPLHF. DNA of the CDR3: TGTGCCAGCAGTCCCGGGACAGGTCTCTACTCACCCCTCCACTTT.

V gene TRBV24-1 combines with J gene TRBJ2-2, with 9 bases identical to TRBD1. Germline CDR1 is KGHDR and CDR2 is SFDVKD. The CDR3 spans 14 residues. J lost 8 bases, V lost 10 bases, and 10 bases had no gene match. CDR3 in amino acids: CATSGTGKLGELFF. The CDR3 DNA follows: TGTGCCACATCCGGGACAGGGAAGTTAGGGGAGCTGTTTTTT.

CDR3 nucleotides: TGTGCCTGGAGTGTACTTGGGGGACAGGAAAGCACAGATACGCAGTATTTT. Protein product: CAWSVLGGQESTDTQYF. The V gene is TRBV30, the J gene TRBJ2-3; TRBD1 agrees at 8 bases. The ends lost 0 bases at V and 0 bases at J; junction bases unmatched: 8. This CDR3 comprises 17 residues. Germline loops: CDR1 GTSNPN, CDR2 SVGIG (reference sequence).

This chain joins TRBV18 and TRBJ2-7; no definite D call. V was pared by 0 bases and J by 6 bases, with 6 bases between. The germline CDR1 and CDR2 sequences are KGHSH and LQKENI. The length of the CDR3 is 12 residues. The chain's CDR3 is CASSPPFGEQYF. The CDR3 nucleotides read TGTGCCAGCTCACCACCTTTCGGCGAGCAGTACTTC.

The chain joins TRBV19 to TRBJ1-2; perhaps TRBD1 as D (6 bases). The CDR3 covers 13 residues. V was shortened by 8 bases and J by 2 bases, with 12 bases between the two germline ends. Germline V CDR1 and CDR2: LNHDA, SQIVND (reference sequence). CDR3 coding DNA: TGTGCCAGTCATGGGGGCGTCAACTATGGCTACACCTTC. Translating it yields CASHGGVNYGYTF.

The chain is built from TRBV29-1 and TRBJ2-3; TRBD1 matches at 9 bases. CDR3 length: 17 amino acids. V lost 0 bases, J lost 6 bases, and 13 bases stayed unmatched. Per germline, CDR1 SQVTM and CDR2 ANQGSEA. CDR3 sequence: CSVEDPRQQGAWDTQYF. CDR3 DNA sequence: TGCAGCGTTGAAGATCCTCGCCAACAGGGGGCCTGGGATACGCAGTATTTT.

CDR3 bases: TGTGCCAGCAGCCAAGCGACAGGGGGAACTGAAGCTTTCTTT. Protein product: CASSQATGGTEAFF. The rearrangement joins TRBV3-1 (or the pseudogene TRBV3-2) to TRBJ1-1; 9 bases are a match to TRBD1. The CDR3 length is 14 residues. V shed 1 base and J 5 bases; nucleotides not matched to a gene: 2. Per the germline V gene, CDR1 is LGHDT and CDR2 is YNNKEL (reference sequence).

This chain connects TRBV11-3 to TRBJ2-1; 9 bases fit TRBD2. Trimming took 1 base from V and 6 from J; bases not matched to a gene: 7. CDR1 SGHNT and CDR2 YENEEA come from the germline V gene. The CDR3 extends over 16 amino acids. The CDR3 loop is CASSLGAGGPLNEQFF. In DNA, the CDR3 is TGTGCCAGCAGCTTAGGAGCGGGGGGACCCCTCAATGAGCAGTTCTTC.

This clone occurred once. V and J are TRBV6-2 or TRBV6-3 and TRBJ2-7, with TRBD1 matching 8 bases. This CDR3 region has 15 residues. V lost 5 bases, J lost 2 bases, and 8 bases stayed unmatched. The germline V gene has CDR1 MNHEY and CDR2 SVGEGT. The CDR3 spells CASSTRDRRPYEQYF. The CDR3 coding sequence is TGTGCCAGCAGTACCCGGGACAGGCGACCCTACGAGCAGTACTTC.

This clone occurred a few times. This chain joins TRBV14 and TRBJ1-3, with TRBD1 matching over 8 bases. With 3 bases clipped from V and 7 bases from J, the junction kept 8 bases outside the gene matches. The CDR3 length is 15 residues. CDR1 and CDR2 from the germline V gene are SGHDN and FVKESK. The DNA for the CDR3 is TGTGCCAGCAGCCAGGATACGTGGACAGGGAACACCATATATTTT. Amino acid sequence: CASSQDTWTGNTIYF.

This sequence joins TRBV9 and TRBJ1-1; 7 positions match TRBD1. Germline V gene data show CDR1 as SGDLS and CDR2 as YYNGEE. The CDR3 totals 14 residues. V gave up 3 bases and J gave up 0 bases; unmatched junction bases: 2. The CDR3 DNA reads TGTGCCAGCAGCGGCAGGGGGGTGAACACTGAAGCTTTCTTT. Its protein product is CASSGRGVNTEAFF.

This chain links TRBV27 with TRBJ1-4, with 7 bases identical to TRBD1. The CDR3 covers 19 residues. CDR1 and CDR2 (germline): MNHEY, SMNVEV (reference sequence). With 4 bases clipped from V and 0 bases from J, the junction kept 14 bases outside the gene matches. CDR3 in amino acids: CASSSAPTGALATNEKLFF. Written as DNA, the CDR3 is TGTGCCAGCAGTTCCGCGCCAACAGGGGCCCTCGCAACTAATGAAAAACTGTTTTTT.

The rearrangement uses TRBV19 and TRBJ1-4; 7 bases fit TRBD1. With 3 bases clipped from V and 10 bases from J, the junction kept 5 bases outside the gene matches. Looked up from germline, CDR1 is LNHDA and CDR2 is SQIVND (reference sequence). The CDR3 runs to 13 residues. As DNA, the CDR3 is TGTGCCAGTAGTATCGAGACAGGGCGAAAACTGTTTTTT. Its translation: CASSIETGRKLFF.

The genes are TRBV7-9 and TRBJ1-5, with D tentatively TRBD1 (6 bases). Germline CDR1 and CDR2: SEHNR and FQNEAQ (reference sequence). Deletions cut 3 bases from V and 1 base from J, with 7 bases between. The CDR3 spans 14 residues. CDR3 amino acids: CASSFGTSNQPQHF. Here the CDR3 DNA reads TGTGCCAGCAGCTTTGGGACAAGCAATCAGCCCCAGCATTTT. Full variable domain (remainder filled in from reference TRBV7-9 and TRBJ1-5): DTGVSQNPRHKITKRGQNVTFRCDPISEHNRLYWYRQTLGQGPEFLTYFQNEAQLEKSRLLSDRFSAERPKGSFSTLEIQRTEQGDSAMYLCASSFGTSNQPQHFGDGTRLSIL.

The rearrangement links TRBV13 to TRBJ1-3, with unresolved D. Germline CDR1 and CDR2: PRHDT and FYEKMQ (reference sequence). The CDR3 totals 14 residues. Trimming shortened V by 5 bases and J by 0 bases, and 8 bases separated the two germline ends. As DNA, the CDR3 is TGTGCCAGCAGCACTACCTCCTCTGGAAACACCATATATTTT. Its protein is CASSTTSSGNTIYF.

The genes are TRBV7-7 and TRBJ2-7; a weak D match, TRBD1 (6 bases). Between the trimmed V and J ends, which lost 1 base and 2 bases, there was a span of 12 bases. Germline V gene sequence: CDR1 SSHAT, CDR2 FNYEAQ (reference sequence). The CDR3 spans 15 residues. The CDR3 DNA reads TGTGCCAGCAGCTTAGAGAGTGGGACAACCTACGAGCAGTACTTC. Its protein is CASSLESGTTYEQYF.

This clone showed up just once. CDR3 sequence (DNA): TGTGCCTGGAGCGTAACAACTAGGAGCTCCTATAATTCACCCCTCCACTTT. Its protein is CAWSVTTRSSYNSPLHF. The J gene is TRBJ1-6, the V gene TRBV30, with D unresolved. Trimming took off 3 bases at V and 0 bases at J, with 15 bases between the two ends. The CDR3 loop spans 17 amino acids. Germline V lookup: CDR1 GTSNPN, CDR2 SVGIG (reference sequence).